These 14 T cell receptor beta chains were all obtained from the same sample, sequenced in a study of cytomegalovirus exposure and HLA in healthy donors. The data were produced by immunoSEQ multiplex PCR, yet TCRdb's version contains in-frame clones alone and is incomplete. This sample has roughly 130,000 clones, with roughly 90% found just once. Input material: PBMCs. Receptors were obtained from a man aged 25-40 years in good health and CMV-seronegative.

The chain is built from TRBV5-1 and TRBJ1-6, with D maybe TRBD1 (6 bases). The CDR3 has 17 amino acids. Looked up from germline, CDR1 is SGHRS and CDR2 is YFSETQ. The V and J ends lost 0 bases and 8 bases respectively, with 18 bases between them. The CDR3 region has the DNA TGCGCCAGCAGCTTGGAAGCAACAGGGATGCTTGATTCACCCCTCCACTTT. This encodes CASSLEATGMLDSPLHF.

V is TRBV6-1 and J is TRBJ1-1; 7 positions agree with TRBD1. V shed 1 base and J 5 bases; nucleotides not matched to a gene: 7. This CDR3 has 15 amino acids. Germline lookup yields CDR1 MNHNS and CDR2 SASEGT. The CDR3 DNA reads TGTGCCAGCAGTGAAGGAGCACAGGGGTATACTGAAGCTTTCTTT. Residues: CASSEGAQGYTEAFF.

The chain joins TRBV13 to TRBJ1-2, with unresolved D. Trimming shortened V by 2 bases and J by 2 bases, and 9 bases separated the two germline ends. CDR1 and CDR2 from the germline V gene are PRHDT and FYEKMQ (reference sequence). The CDR3 has 14 amino acids. CDR3 bases: TGTGCCAGCAGCTTACTTCCAGTCAACTATGGCTACACCTTC. As protein: CASSLLPVNYGYTF.

The chain links TRBV6-1 to TRBJ1-5; 9 nucleotides align to TRBD1. CDR3 length: 13 amino acids. V dropped 6 bases and J dropped 5; count of bases not matched to a gene: 2. Germline loops: CDR1 MNHNS, CDR2 SASEGT. CDR3 nucleotides: TGTGCCAGCAGAGGACAGGGGTATCAGCCCCAGCATTTT. It specifies CASRGQGYQPQHF.

The V gene is TRBV4-1, the J gene TRBJ2-5; TRBD1 matches at 7 bases. Germline V CDR1 and CDR2: MGHRA, YSYEKL. V was pared by 3 bases and J by 5 bases, with 15 bases of the junction left unmatched. This CDR3 region has 17 residues. The CDR3 DNA follows: TGCGCCAGCAGCCAGGCCGGGACAGTCCGATTGGTCGAGACCCAGTACTTC. It codes for CASSQAGTVRLVETQYF.

The rearrangement links TRBV7-6 to TRBJ2-7; D unresolved. Germline values: CDR1 SGHVS, CDR2 FNYEAQ. There are 13 residues in the CDR3. V was clipped by 2 bases and J by 2 bases, with 7 bases between them. CDR3 sequence (DNA): TGTGCCAGCAGCTTACTCGCTACCTACGAGCAGTACTTC. This translates into CASSLLATYEQYF.

J is TRBJ1-2 and V is TRBV28; the match to TRBD1 covers 7 bases. The CDR3 totals 15 residues. Germline CDR1 MDHEN, CDR2 SYDVKM. V was pared by 4 bases and J by 4 bases, with 9 bases of the junction left unmatched. CDR3 DNA sequence: TGTGCCAGCAGTTCGCGACCGGGACAGCTCTATGGCTACACCTTC. Amino acid sequence: CASSSRPGQLYGYTF.

This clone has only a few counts. The chain carries TRBV19 and TRBJ1-2; 9 nucleotides match TRBD1. Trimming at V came to 6 bases and at J to 4 bases, leaving 6 bases not matched to a gene. CDR3 length: 14 amino acids. Germline-derived CDR1 and CDR2 are LNHDA and SQIVND (reference sequence). CDR3 DNA: TGTGCCAGTAGCCTAACAGGGGGCGGCTATGGCTACACCTTC. Translation: CASSLTGGGYGYTF.

CDR3 protein: CASSQGSGSNEKLFF. CDR3 sequence (DNA): TGTGCCAGCAGCCAAGGTTCAGGGTCTAATGAAAAACTGTTTTTT. The rearrangement links TRBV14 to TRBJ1-4; a possible D gene is TRBD1 (5 bases). The V gene's germline CDR1 is SGHDN and CDR2 FVKESK. This CDR3 is 15 amino acids long. V lost 1 base and J 3 bases, leaving 9 bases between the germline ends.

The CDR3 spells CASSQVSGAGTDTQYF. The CDR3 DNA sequence: TGCGCCAGCAGCCAAGTTAGCGGAGCGGGTACAGATACGCAGTATTTT. The chain links TRBV4-1 to TRBJ2-3; D is possibly TRBD2 (6 bases). Trimming cost V 1 base and J 3 bases, with 14 bases left between them. This CDR3 spans 16 amino acids. Germline values: CDR1 MGHRA, CDR2 YSYEKL.

CDR3 in DNA: TGTGCCAGCGGCCTATATGGGAGCTATGGCTACACCTTC. Translated, it gives CASGLYGSYGYTF. V gene TRBV7-8 combines with J gene TRBJ1-2; D is uncertain. Per germline, CDR1 SGHVS and CDR2 FQNEAQ. Trimming took off 8 bases at V and 4 bases at J, with 14 bases between the two ends. The CDR3 is 13 amino acids.

The CDR3: CASRPGLAMGETQYF. The DNA of the CDR3 is TGTGCCAGCAGGCCGGGGCTAGCGATGGGAGAGACCCAGTACTTC. This chain uses TRBV6-6 with TRBJ2-5, with a weak D call TRBD2 (6 bases). The germline gives CDR1 MNHNY, CDR2 SVGAGI (reference sequence). This CDR3 comprises 15 residues. With 6 bases removed from V and 4 bases from J, the gap between germline ends came to 18 bases.

The rearrangement uses TRBV19 and TRBJ1-5; 8 bases map to TRBD1. The V segment lost 3 bases and the J segment 7 bases; nucleotides outside the gene matches: 5. CDR3 length: 14 amino acids. CDR1 is LNHDA, CDR2 SQIVND, per germline (reference sequence). CDR3 DNA sequence: TGTGCCAGTAGTATGAACAGGGGGGAGCAGCCCCAGCATTTT. Translating it yields CASSMNRGEQPQHF.

The chain combines TRBV19 with TRBJ2-7, with TRBD1 as a possible D gene (6 bases). CDR1 and CDR2 from the germline V gene are LNHDA and SQIVND (reference sequence). The length of the CDR3 is 14 residues. Trimming cost V 6 bases and J 7 bases, with 19 bases left between them. The CDR3 here is CASRPGHSNREQYF. DNA for the CDR3: TGTGCCAGTAGACCGGGACACTCTAATAGGGAGCAGTACTTC.